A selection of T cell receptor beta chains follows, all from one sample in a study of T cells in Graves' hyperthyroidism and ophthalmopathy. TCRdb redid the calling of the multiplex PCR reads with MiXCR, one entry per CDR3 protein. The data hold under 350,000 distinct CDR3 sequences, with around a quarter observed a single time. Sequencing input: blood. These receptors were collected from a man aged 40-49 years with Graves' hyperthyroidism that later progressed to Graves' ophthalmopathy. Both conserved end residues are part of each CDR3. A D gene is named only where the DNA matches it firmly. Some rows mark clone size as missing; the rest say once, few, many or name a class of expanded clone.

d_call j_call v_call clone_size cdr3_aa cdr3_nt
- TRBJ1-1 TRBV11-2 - CASSLGHGRTNTEAFF TGTGCCAGCAGCTTAGGCCACGGACGGACGAACACTGAAGCTTTCTTT
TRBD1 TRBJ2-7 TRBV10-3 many CAIRGTDNYEQYF TGTGCCATCAGAGGGACAGATAACTACGAGCAGTACTTC
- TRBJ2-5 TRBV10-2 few CASGLVPRNRVSETQYF TGCGCCAGCGGGCTTGTCCCCCGCAACAGGGTTTCTGAGACCCAGTACTTC
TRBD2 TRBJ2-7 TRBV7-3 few CASSLRASGYEQYF TGTGCCAGCAGCTTAAGGGCTAGCGGATACGAGCAGTACTTC
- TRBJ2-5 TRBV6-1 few CASSVNRDVRTQYF TGTGCCAGCAGTGTCAACCGGGACGTCCGGACCCAGTACTTC
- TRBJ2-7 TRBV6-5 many CASSSGRNSYEQYF TGTGCCAGCAGTTCGGGACGAAACTCCTACGAGCAGTACTTC
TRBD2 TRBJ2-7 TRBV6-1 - CASSRAGGSSYEQYF TGTGCCAGCAGTAGGGCGGGGGGATCTTCCTACGAGCAGTACTTC
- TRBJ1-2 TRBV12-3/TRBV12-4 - CASSASFDRLYGYTF TGTGCCAGCAGTGCTTCATTTGACAGGCTCTATGGCTACACCTTC
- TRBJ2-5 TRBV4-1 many CASSPVPSESGLGMAQYF TGCGCCAGCAGCCCGGTCCCATCTGAGTCCGGTCTTGGGATGGCCCAGTACTTC
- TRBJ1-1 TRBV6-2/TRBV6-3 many CASNDGLGRGATEAFF TGTGCCAGCAATGATGGATTGGGCAGGGGAGCCACTGAAGCTTTCTTT
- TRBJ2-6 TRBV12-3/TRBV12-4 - CASIQGNRANVLTF TGTGCCAGCATTCAGGGAAATCGGGCCAACGTCCTGACTTTC
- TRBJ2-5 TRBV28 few CASSFLQISETQYF TGTGCCAGCAGTTTCCTCCAAATCTCGGAGACCCAGTACTTC
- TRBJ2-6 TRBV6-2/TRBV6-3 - CASSLGLGRKPGANVLTF TGTGCCAGCAGCCTAGGCTTAGGACGGAAGCCTGGGGCCAACGTCCTGACTTTC
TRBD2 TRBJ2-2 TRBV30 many CAWRYQLSGANTGELFF TGTGCCTGGAGGTACCAGCTTAGCGGGGCCAACACCGGGGAGCTGTTTTTT
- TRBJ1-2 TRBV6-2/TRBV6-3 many CASTPGPYRGYTF TGTGCCAGCACCCCTGGGCCGTATCGTGGCTACACCTTC
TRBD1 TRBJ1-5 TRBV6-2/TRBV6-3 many CASSPRGRGNQPQHF TGTGCCAGCAGTCCCCGGGGCAGGGGGAATCAGCCCCAGCATTTT
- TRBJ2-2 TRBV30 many CAWRWGDPTGELFF TGTGCCTGGAGATGGGGGGACCCCACCGGGGAGCTGTTTTTT
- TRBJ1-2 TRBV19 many CASSPRTRYGYTF TGTGCCAGTAGTCCCCGGACAAGATATGGCTACACCTTC
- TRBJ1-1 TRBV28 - CASSLVRQWTEAFF TGTGCCAGCAGTTTGGTTCGCCAATGGACTGAAGCTTTCTTT
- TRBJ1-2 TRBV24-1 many CATSDVRWNYGYTF TGTGCCACCAGTGATGTGAGGTGGAACTATGGCTACACCTTC
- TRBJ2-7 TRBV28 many CASAGRDTVSYEQYF TGTGCCAGCGCTGGACGGGACACCGTCTCCTACGAGCAGTACTTC
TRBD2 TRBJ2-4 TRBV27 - CASSTGLAQRWYF TGTGCCAGCAGTACCGGACTAGCCCAAAGATGGTACTTC
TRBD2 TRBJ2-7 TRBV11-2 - CASSLGGGGLVSYEQYF TGTGCCAGCAGCTTAGGCGGGGGGGGCCTCGTCTCCTACGAGCAGTACTTC
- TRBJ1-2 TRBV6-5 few CASSYSADYGYTF TGTGCCAGCAGTTACTCGGCCGACTATGGCTACACCTTC
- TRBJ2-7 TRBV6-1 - CASSRDHSYEQYF TGTGCCAGCAGTCGGGACCACTCCTACGAGCAGTACTTC
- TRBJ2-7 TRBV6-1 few CASKGEVYEQYF TGTGCCAGCAAGGGGGAAGTCTACGAGCAGTACTTC
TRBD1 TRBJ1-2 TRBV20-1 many CSGGQGRDYGYTF TGCAGTGGGGGACAGGGACGCGACTATGGCTACACCTTC
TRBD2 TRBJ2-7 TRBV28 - CASKGLAGVQQYF TGTGCCAGCAAGGGGCTAGCGGGAGTGCAGCAGTACTTC
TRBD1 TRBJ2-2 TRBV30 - CAWRETGRTGELFF TGTGCCTGGAGGGAGACAGGGCGAACCGGGGAGCTGTTTTTT
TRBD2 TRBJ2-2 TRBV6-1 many CASSEGSGRATGELFF TGTGCCAGCAGTGAAGGGAGCGGGAGGGCCACTGGGGAGCTGTTTTTT
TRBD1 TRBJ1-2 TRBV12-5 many CASDQTGLHGYTF TGTGCTAGTGACCAGACAGGGCTCCATGGCTACACCTTC
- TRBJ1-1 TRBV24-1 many CATSESTYTEAFF TGTGCCACCAGTGAAAGCACCTACACTGAAGCTTTCTTT
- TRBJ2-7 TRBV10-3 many CAISEPLDAPSGHPYEQYF TGTGCCATCAGTGAGCCCCTGGACGCACCTTCTGGACATCCCTACGAGCAGTACTTC
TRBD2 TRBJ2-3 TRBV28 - CASSLWREADTQYF TGTGCCAGCAGTTTATGGCGGGAGGCAGATACGCAGTATTTT
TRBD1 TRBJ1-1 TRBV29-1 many CSVTGEGTEAFF TGCAGCGTTACAGGGGAGGGGACTGAAGCTTTCTTT
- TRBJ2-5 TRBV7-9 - CASSPHDLQETQYF TGTGCCAGCAGCCCCCACGATTTACAAGAGACCCAGTACTTC
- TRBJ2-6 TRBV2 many CASSKEASGANVLTF TGTGCCAGCAGTAAGGAAGCCTCTGGGGCCAACGTCCTGACTTTC
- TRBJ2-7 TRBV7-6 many CASSLEELGTPSYEQYF TGTGCCAGCAGCTTAGAGGAACTCGGGACTCCTTCCTACGAGCAGTACTTC
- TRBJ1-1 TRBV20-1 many CSARGTVNEAFF TGCAGTGCCCGGGGGACGGTGAACGAAGCTTTCTTT
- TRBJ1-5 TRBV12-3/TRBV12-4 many CASRQVPNQPQHF TGTGCCAGCAGACAGGTCCCCAATCAGCCCCAGCATTTT
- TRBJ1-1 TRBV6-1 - CAIEQIHTEAFF TGTGCCATCGAGCAGATTCACACTGAAGCTTTCTTT
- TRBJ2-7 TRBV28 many CASSLSGSAYEQYF TGTGCCAGCAGTTTATCCGGAAGTGCCTACGAGCAGTACTTC